This T cell receptor (beta chain) is from a study of OX40 agonist ivuxolimab in advanced cancers. V lost 8 bases and J 6 bases, leaving 20 bases between the germline ends. The germline V gene encodes CDR1 MGHRA and CDR2 YSYEKL. The CDR3 extends over 14 amino acids. Assay used: immunoSEQ multiplex PCR; TCRdb lists only in-frame clones, some missing. This sample has approximately 63,000 clones, with more than 80% found just once. The sequence was obtained from an adult with an advanced solid tumor such as melanoma, head and neck, liver or kidney cancer. The specimen comprised CD4+ or CD8+ T cells sorted from blood, sampled in a trial of the OX40 agonist ivuxolimab. V usage is TRBV4-1 and J usage is TRBJ2-7; D may be TRBD1 (7 bases). CDR3 in DNA: TGCGCCAGCGGCAAAAGCCAGGGGGGTTCCGAGCAGTACTTC. It translates to CASGKSQGGSEQYF.